These 4 T cell receptor beta chains were sequenced from one sample in a study of blood T cell repertoires in COVID-19. Profiling relied on immunoSEQ multiplex PCR, and the TCRdb table lists in-frame clones only, not all of them. The sample holds roughly 250,000 clones, approximately 79% seen once. Sequences were obtained from peripheral blood. The origin of the receptors is a woman aged 35 to 49 with active or convalescent COVID-19.

The chain couples TRBV5-1 to TRBJ1-2, with 8 bases matching TRBD1. The junction had 13 bases not matched to a gene; V was cut back by 0 bases and J by 6 bases. Germline loops: CDR1 SGHRS, CDR2 YFSETQ. CDR3 length: 17 amino acids. The CDR3 protein is CASSLGQGALEGNGYTF. CDR3 DNA: TGCGCCAGCAGCTTGGGGCAGGGGGCCCTAGAGGGAAATGGCTACACCTTC.

CDR3 sequence (DNA): TGTGCCAGCAGCCCAGGGGGCAACACTGGAAACACCATATATTTT. It encodes CASSPGGNTGNTIYF. This rearrangement joins TRBV4-2 to TRBJ1-3; 8 bases agree with TRBD1. The V gene end was trimmed by 4 bases and the J gene end by 2 bases; junction bases not matched to a gene: 4. The germline V gene encodes CDR1 LGHNA and CDR2 YNFKEQ. The CDR3 spans 15 residues.

The rearrangement links TRBV4-2 to TRBJ2-7; D may be TRBD2 (6 bases). V gave up 0 bases and J gave up 0 bases, with 12 bases separating them. This CDR3 contains 16 residues. Germline V CDR1 and CDR2: LGHNA, YNFKEQ. The CDR3 DNA reads as TGTGCCAGCAGCCAAGATCAAGTGACTAGCTCCTACGAGCAGTACTTC. Protein: CASSQDQVTSSYEQYF.

J is TRBJ1-4 and V is TRBV19; tentatively, D is TRBD1 (6 bases). V shed 3 bases and J shed 5 bases, with 13 bases lying between them. The CDR3 has 15 residues. In germline, CDR1 is LNHDA, CDR2 SQIVND (reference sequence). The CDR3 nucleotides read TGTGCCAGTAGTATCGACAGGTCTACCAATGAAAAACTGTTTTTT. It specifies CASSIDRSTNEKLFF.